This T cell receptor beta chain stems from a study of blood T cell repertoires in COVID-19. Study at large: T cells, B-cell-depleted T cells, or PBMCs supplied cDNA or gDNA.

Enrolled through a virtual design, the participants were between roughly 18 and 90 years of age and came from some 25 US areas. CDR1 and CDR2 (germline): MNHEY, SMNVEV (reference sequence). The CDR3 runs 17 residues. Trimming cost V 2 bases and J 0 bases, with 13 bases left between them. The authors' processing: Nucleated cell counts were estimated from reference gene primer amplification. Generated by immunoSEQ multiplex PCR, the TCRdb table keeps only in-frame clones and is missing some. V and J calls and clone size come straight from that table; D and trimming were deduced from the DNA. The data hold 100,000 or so clones, with 80% to 90% observed a single time.

The sequenced sample was PBMCs or T cells enriched from blood (not recorded which). V is TRBV27 and J is TRBJ2-2; no definite D call. This TCR derives from a woman aged 45-65 years who had recovered from COVID-19. CDR3 nucleotides: TGTGCCAGCAGTTTAAAATCAACGAGCTCGAACACCGGGGAGCTGTTTTTT. The encoded protein is CASSLKSTSSNTGELFF.